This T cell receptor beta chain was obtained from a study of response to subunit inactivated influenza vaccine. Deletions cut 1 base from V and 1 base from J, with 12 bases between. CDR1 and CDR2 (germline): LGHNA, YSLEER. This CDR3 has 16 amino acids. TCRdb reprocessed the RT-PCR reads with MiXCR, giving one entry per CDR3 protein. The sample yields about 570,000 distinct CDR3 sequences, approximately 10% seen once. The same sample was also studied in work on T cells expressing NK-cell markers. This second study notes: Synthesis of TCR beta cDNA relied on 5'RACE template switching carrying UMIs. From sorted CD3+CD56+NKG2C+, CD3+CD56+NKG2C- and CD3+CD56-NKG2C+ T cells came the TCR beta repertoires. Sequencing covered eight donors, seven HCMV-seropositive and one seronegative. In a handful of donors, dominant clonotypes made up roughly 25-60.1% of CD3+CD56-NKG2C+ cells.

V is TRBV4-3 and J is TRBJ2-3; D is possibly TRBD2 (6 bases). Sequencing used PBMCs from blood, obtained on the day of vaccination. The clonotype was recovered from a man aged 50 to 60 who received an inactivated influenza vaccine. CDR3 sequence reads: CASSQGTGTRTDTQYF. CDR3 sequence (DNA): TGCGCCAGCAGCCAAGGGACCGGGACTCGCACAGATACGCAGTATTTT.